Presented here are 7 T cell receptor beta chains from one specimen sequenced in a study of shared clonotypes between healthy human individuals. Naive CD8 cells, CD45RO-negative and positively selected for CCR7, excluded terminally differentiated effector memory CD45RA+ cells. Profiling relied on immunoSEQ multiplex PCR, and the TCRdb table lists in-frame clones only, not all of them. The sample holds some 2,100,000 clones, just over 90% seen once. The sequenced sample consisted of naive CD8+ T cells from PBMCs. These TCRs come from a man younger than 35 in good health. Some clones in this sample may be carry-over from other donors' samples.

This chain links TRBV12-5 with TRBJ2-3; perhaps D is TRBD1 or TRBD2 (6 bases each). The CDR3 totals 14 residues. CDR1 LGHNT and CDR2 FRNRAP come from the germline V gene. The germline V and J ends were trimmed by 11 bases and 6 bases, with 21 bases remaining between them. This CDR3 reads CAGPCKGGVDTQYF. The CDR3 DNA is TGTGCTGGCCCGTGTAAGGGGGGAGTGGATACGCAGTATTTT. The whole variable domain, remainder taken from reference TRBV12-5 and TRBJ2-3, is DARVTQTPRHKVTEMGQEVTMRCQPILGHNTVFWYRQTMMQGLELLAYFRNRAPLDDSGMPKDRFSAEMPDATLATLKIQPSEPRDSAVYFCAGPCKGGVDTQYFGPGTRLTVL.

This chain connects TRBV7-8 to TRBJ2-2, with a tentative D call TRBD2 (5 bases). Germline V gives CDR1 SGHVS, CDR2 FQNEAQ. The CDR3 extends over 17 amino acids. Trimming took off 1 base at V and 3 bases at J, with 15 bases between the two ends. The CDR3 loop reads CASSLDFSPGYTGELFF. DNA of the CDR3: TGTGCCAGCAGCTTAGATTTCTCTCCGGGGTACACCGGGGAGCTGTTTTTT.

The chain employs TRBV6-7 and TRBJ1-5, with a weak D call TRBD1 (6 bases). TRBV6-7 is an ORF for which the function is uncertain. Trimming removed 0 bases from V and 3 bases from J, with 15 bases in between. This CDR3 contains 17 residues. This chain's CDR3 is CASSYSKGRGPNQPQHF. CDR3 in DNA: TGTGCCAGCAGTTACTCGAAGGGCAGGGGTCCCAATCAGCCCCAGCATTTT.

The DNA for the CDR3 is TGTGCCACCAGCAGAGGGGAGGGCGACCTACGGAGCGAGCAGTACTTC. It yields the protein CATSRGEGDLRSEQYF. The chain combines TRBV15 with TRBJ2-7, with 7 bases that match TRBD2. The J segment lost 6 bases and the V segment lost 1 base, leaving 12 bases of the junction unmatched. The CDR3 consists of 16 residues. CDR1 LNHNV and CDR2 YYDKDF come from the germline V gene (reference sequence).

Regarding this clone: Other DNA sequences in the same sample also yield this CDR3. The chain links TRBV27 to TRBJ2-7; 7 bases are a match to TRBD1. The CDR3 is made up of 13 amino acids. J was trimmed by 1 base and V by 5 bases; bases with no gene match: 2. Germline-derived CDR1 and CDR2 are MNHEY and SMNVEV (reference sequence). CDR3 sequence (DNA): TGTGCCAGCAGTCCACAGGGGTCCTACGAGCAGTACTTC. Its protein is CASSPQGSYEQYF.

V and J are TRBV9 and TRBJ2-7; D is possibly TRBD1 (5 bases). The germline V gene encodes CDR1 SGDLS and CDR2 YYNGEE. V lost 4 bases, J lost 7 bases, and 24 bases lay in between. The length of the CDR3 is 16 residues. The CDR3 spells CASSPQPQALRGEQYF. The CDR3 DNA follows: TGTGCCAGCAGCCCACAACCCCAGGCGCTTAGGGGTGAGCAGTACTTC.

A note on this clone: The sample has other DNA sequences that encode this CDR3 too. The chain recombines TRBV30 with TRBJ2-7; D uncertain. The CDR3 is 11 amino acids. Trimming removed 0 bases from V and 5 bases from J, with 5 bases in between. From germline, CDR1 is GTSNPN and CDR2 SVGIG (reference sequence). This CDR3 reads CAWSVAHEQYF. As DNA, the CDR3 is TGTGCCTGGAGTGTGGCCCACGAGCAGTACTTC. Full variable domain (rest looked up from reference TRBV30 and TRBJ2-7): SQTIHQWPATLVQPVGSPLSLECTVEGTSNPNLYWYRQAAGRGLQLLFYSVGIGQISSEVPQNLSASRPQDRQFILSSKKLLLSDSGFYLCAWSVAHEQYFGPGTRLTVT.